These T cell receptor beta chains were read from a single sample in a study of cytomegalovirus exposure and HLA in healthy donors. Clones were read by immunoSEQ multiplex PCR, and TCRdb kept only the in-frame ones, dropping some. The sample table includes over 100,000 clones. What was sequenced was PBMCs. Every receptor here comes from a middle-aged woman in good health and CMV-seropositive. The CDR3 runs from the conserved cysteine through the conserved F or W. A D gene is named only where the DNA matches it firmly.

j_call,v_call,d_call,cdr3_aa,cdr3_nt
TRBJ1-2,TRBV5-4,.,CASSFFSVGSNYGYTF,TGTGCCAGCAGCTTTTTTTCAGTGGGCTCTAACTATGGCTACACCTTC
TRBJ1-2,TRBV5-1,TRBD1,CASSLEGAGYGYTF,TGCGCCAGCAGCTTGGAGGGGGCGGGCTATGGCTACACCTTC
TRBJ2-6,TRBV6-1,TRBD1,CASSEDRGLRGANVLTF,TGTGCCAGCAGTGAAGACAGGGGGCTGAGGGGGGCCAACGTCCTGACTTTC
TRBJ2-3,TRBV29-1,TRBD2,CSVKREGQTDTQYF,TGCAGCGTCAAGCGGGAGGGCCAAACAGATACGCAGTATTTT
TRBJ2-2,TRBV27,.,CASSLRQNTGELFF,TGTGCCAGCAGTTTGCGGCAGAACACCGGGGAGCTGTTTTTT
TRBJ2-1,TRBV7-8,TRBD2,CASSSGASGGNEQFF,TGTGCCAGCAGCTCTGGAGCTAGCGGGGGGAATGAGCAGTTCTTC
TRBJ1-2,TRBV6-5,TRBD1,CASSRQGPTNYGYTF,TGTGCCAGCAGCCGACAGGGCCCGACTAACTATGGCTACACCTTC
TRBJ2-1,TRBV11-2,TRBD2,CASSSHMGLAGDGGNEQFF,TGTGCCAGCAGCTCTCACATGGGACTAGCGGGAGATGGTGGAAATGAGCAGTTCTTC
TRBJ2-7,TRBV29-1,TRBD1,CSVVTGELNERYF,TGCAGCGTGGTAACAGGGGAACTGAACGAACGGTACTTC
TRBJ2-7,TRBV5-1,.,CASSLGQVNEQYF,TGCGCCAGCAGCTTGGGCCAGGTTAACGAGCAGTACTTC
TRBJ1-1,TRBV19,.,CASSSLGARGGTEAFF,TGTGCCAGTAGTTCCCTAGGGGCGCGCGGGGGCACTGAAGCTTTCTTT
TRBJ1-1,TRBV6-5,TRBD1,CASSRGTGPSSEAFF,TGTGCCAGCAGTCGGGGGACAGGGCCCTCTAGTGAAGCTTTCTTT
TRBJ2-1,TRBV5-1,TRBD2,CASSQGTSGNEQFF,TGCGCCAGCAGCCAAGGGACTAGCGGGAATGAGCAGTTCTTC
TRBJ2-7,TRBV28,TRBD1,CASSFWTGLTYEQYF,TGTGCCAGCAGTTTTTGGACAGGGTTAACCTACGAGCAGTACTTC
TRBJ2-2,TRBV5-1,TRBD1,CASSKGQIDTEELFF,TGCGCCAGCAGCAAGGGACAGATAGACACCGAGGAGCTGTTTTTT
TRBJ2-4,TRBV7-6,TRBD1,CASSLGQGIQYF,TGTGCCAGCAGCCTGGGACAGGGGATTCAGTACTTC
TRBJ2-1,TRBV27,.,CASTLLGGAYNEQFF,TGTGCCAGCACTTTATTGGGCGGGGCCTACAATGAGCAGTTCTTC
TRBJ1-5,TRBV9,TRBD1,CASSGQGWVNQPQHF,TGTGCCAGCAGCGGACAGGGGTGGGTCAATCAGCCCCAGCATTTT